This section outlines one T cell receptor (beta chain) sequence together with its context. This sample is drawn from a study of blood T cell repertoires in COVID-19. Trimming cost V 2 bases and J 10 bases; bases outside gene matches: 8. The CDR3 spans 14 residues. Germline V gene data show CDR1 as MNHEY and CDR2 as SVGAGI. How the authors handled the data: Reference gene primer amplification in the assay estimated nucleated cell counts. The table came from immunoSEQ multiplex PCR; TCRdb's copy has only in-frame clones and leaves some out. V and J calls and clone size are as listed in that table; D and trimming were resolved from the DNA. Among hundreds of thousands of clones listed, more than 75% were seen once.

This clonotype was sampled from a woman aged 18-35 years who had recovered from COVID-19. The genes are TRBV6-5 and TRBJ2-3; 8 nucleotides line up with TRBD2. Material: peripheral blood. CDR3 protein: CASSYGGSGIAQYF. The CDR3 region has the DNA TGTGCCAGCAGTTACGGGGGTAGCGGGATTGCGCAGTATTTT.